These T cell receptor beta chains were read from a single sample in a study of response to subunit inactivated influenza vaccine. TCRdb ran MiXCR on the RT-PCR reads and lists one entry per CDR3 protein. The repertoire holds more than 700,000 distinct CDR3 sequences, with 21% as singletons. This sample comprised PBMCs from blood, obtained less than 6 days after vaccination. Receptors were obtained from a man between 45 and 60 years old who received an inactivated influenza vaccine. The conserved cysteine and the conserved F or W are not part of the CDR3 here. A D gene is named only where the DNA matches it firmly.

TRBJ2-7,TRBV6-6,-,AARDVDSYEQY
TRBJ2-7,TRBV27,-,ASSIPGALQY
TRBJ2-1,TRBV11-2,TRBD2,ASSLEPSGKNEQF
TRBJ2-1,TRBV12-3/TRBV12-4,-,ASSFRLPKGNEQF
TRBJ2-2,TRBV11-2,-,ASSLNAGTGELF
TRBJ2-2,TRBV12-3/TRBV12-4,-,ASSLDYWGSYTGELF
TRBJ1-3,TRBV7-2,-,ASTLLSGNTIY
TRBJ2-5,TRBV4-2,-,ASSQLGGLQETQY
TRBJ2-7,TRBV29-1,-,SARNSPYEQY
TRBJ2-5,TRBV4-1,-,ASSQDGGARTQY
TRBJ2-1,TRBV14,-,ASSQDDWTDYNEQF
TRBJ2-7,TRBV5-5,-,ASSLAGRIFGEQY
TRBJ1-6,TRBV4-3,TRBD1,ASSQELQGSGSPLH
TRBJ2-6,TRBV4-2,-,ASSQEAGAGANVLT
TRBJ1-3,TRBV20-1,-,SARGTTGNTIY
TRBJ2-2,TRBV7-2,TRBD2,ASSLILAGPTGELF
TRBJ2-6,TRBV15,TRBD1,ATSRVHRGSGANVLT
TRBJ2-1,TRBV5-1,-,ASRGSGGRSYNEQF
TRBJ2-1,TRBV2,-,ASSEERHEQF
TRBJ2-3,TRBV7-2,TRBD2,ASTQWAGGSTDTQY
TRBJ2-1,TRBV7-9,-,ASSTPPTADEQF
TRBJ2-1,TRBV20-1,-,SARDFVADNYNEQF
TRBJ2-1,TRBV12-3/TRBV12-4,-,ASSYGLSSYNEQF
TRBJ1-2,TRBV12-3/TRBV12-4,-,ASSFQANYGYT
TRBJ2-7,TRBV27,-,APRDRWVGEQY
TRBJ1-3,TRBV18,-,ASSPDQAHSGNTIY
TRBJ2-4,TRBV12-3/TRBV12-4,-,ASSFGSLAKNIQY
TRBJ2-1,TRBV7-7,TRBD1,ASSLRTGADEQF
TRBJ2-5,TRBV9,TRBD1,ASSVGDRGPRIETQY
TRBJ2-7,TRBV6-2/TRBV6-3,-,ASVRDASSYEQY
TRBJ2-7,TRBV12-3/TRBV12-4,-,ATGQSPYEQY
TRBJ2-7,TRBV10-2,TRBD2,ASGTSGASREQY
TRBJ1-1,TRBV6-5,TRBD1,ASSSPDRVNRAF
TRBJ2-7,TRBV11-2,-,ASSFHEQY
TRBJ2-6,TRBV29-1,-,SVGGGPGANVLT
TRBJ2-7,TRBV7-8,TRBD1,ASRADRGGFHYEQY
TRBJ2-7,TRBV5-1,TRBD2,ASSLTSGNLYEQY
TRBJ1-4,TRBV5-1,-,ASSLASNEKLF
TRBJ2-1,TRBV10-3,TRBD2,AISALLLAGGNNEQF
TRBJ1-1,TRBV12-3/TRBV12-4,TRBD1,ASSLTGGLRTEAF
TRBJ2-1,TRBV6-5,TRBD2,ASSWTRFSYNEQF
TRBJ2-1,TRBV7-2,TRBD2,ASSPSSGSINEQF
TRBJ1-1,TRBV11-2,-,ASSMRGPEAF
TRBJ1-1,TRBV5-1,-,ASSLEMNTEAF
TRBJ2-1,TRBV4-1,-,ANSQQPIGYNEQF
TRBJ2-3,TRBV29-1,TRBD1,SAPGQATDTQY